Presented here are 2 T cell receptor beta chains from one specimen sequenced in a study of Graves' ophthalmopathy and Graves' hyperthyroidism. RNA transcripts were the source from which TCR beta CDR3 regions were amplified. First-round RT-PCR employed HTBI primers, with a second-round multiplex PCR after it. TCRdb reprocessed the multiplex PCR reads with MiXCR, giving one entry per CDR3 protein. The repertoire holds around 1,000,000 distinct CDR3 sequences, about two fifths seen once, with 8.5% to 14% in the top ten. The specimen sequenced was peripheral blood or thyroid tissue (not recorded which). The receptors derive from an adult man with Graves' hyperthyroidism.

In this sample, this clonotype turned up many times. The gene calls are TRBV7-7 and TRBJ2-5; TRBD2 matches 7 bases. V shed 6 bases, J shed 2 bases, and the junction held 12 bases outside the gene matches. The CDR3 has 16 residues. Germline CDR1 and CDR2: SSHAT and FNYEAQ (reference sequence). This CDR3 is CASSLGPSGRQETQYF. The CDR3 DNA sequence: TGTGCCAGCAGTCTCGGTCCTAGCGGTAGACAAGAGACCCAGTACTTC.

This clonotype was counted many times. The chain carries TRBV7-8 and TRBJ2-7, with TRBD1 identical over 7 bases. The CDR3 is 16 residues long. V shed 5 bases and J 0 bases; nucleotides not matched to a gene: 10. Germline CDR1 and CDR2: SGHVS and FQNEAQ. The CDR3 here is CASSELTGTASYEQYF. For the CDR3, the DNA is TGTGCCAGCAGCGAACTGACCGGGACAGCCTCCTACGAGCAGTACTTC. The complete variable domain, with remaining parts taken from reference TRBV7-8 and TRBJ2-7, reads GAGVSQSPRYKVAKRGQDVALRCDPISGHVSLFWYQQALGQGPEFLTYFQNEAQLDKSGLPSDRFFAERPEGSVSTLKIQRTQQEDSAVYLCASSELTGTASYEQYFGPGTRLTVT.